This TCR beta chain was sequenced in a study of T cells in Graves' hyperthyroidism and ophthalmopathy (dated by TCRdb to the late 2010s). Study-level background: Peripheral blood was sampled at the time of initial diagnosis, prior to any treatment. In about 6 Graves' hyperthyroidism patients, the study also compared T-cell repertoires from thyroid tissue with T-cell repertoires from blood. After blood sampling, hyperthyroidism patients were treated with methimazole at a starting dose of 30 mg daily, and ophthalmopathy patients were treated with high-dose intravenous methylprednisolone. The roughly 100 discovery patients were randomly divided into training and test sets at a 7:3 ratio. TCR Vbeta CDR3 sequencing of roughly 140 peripheral blood samples (43 ophthalmopathy, 75 hyperthyroidism and 17 progressor patients) is reported in the paper. Prospective prediction of ophthalmopathy was tested in an independent validation cohort of 18 to 20 hyperthyroidism patients and approximately 17 patients who later progressed to ophthalmopathy. To identify distinguishing TCR V-J signatures, a discovery cohort of around 98 patients was used, comprising under 45 with Graves' ophthalmopathy and around 57 with stable Graves' hyperthyroidism. Here is what the overall study found, with its caveats: In validation, progression to ophthalmopathy was predicted by the model with 65% to 71% sensitivity and 72.22% specificity, a median of around 6.5 months before onset. Most expanded thyroid clonotypes (frequency above 0.001) were also detected in blood, a finding suggesting that blood repertoires may reflect thyroid immune responses. No statistical method was used to fix the sample size in advance, and group allocation was not hidden from the investigators. A model built on a 13 V-J signature distinguished ophthalmopathy from stable hyperthyroidism, reaching over 85% sensitivity and around 81% specificity in cross-validation and 80%/75% in testing.

This clonotype was recorded at least ten times. Its specific antigen is unknown. No much larger clone exists at a distance of one base, and base qualities are not known. Amplification of TCR beta CDR3 regions was carried out from RNA transcripts. The first round of RT-PCR for the TCR CDR3 was performed with the HTBI primer set and the Qiagen OneStep RT-PCR kit. A second multiplex PCR round built the libraries, followed by size selection and purification. The libraries were sequenced on an Illumina HiSeq2000 using paired-end 100 bp reads. In the original analysis: SOAPnuke was used to process the raw data, with reads discarded if the reads contained adapters or uncalled bases, had a mean Phred below 15, or lacked an exact constant-primer or identifier match. COPE v1.2.5 was used to merge the high-quality paired reads, and each unique nucleotide sequence was defined as a clonotype. MiTCR v1.1 was used to align clonotypes to the IMGT TRBV, TRBD and TRBJ reference segments. Only V-J combinations with frequency above 0.0001, covering 99.2% of repertoires, were analysed. A TCS score was defined as the ratio between F50 (clonal expansion) and ExV (chaos), using BLOSUM62-based TCRdist between CDR3 peptides within each V-J. Welch's t-statistics and random forest reduced 500 to 650 V-J features to 13, which were used in a naive Bayes classifier (R e1071). The similarity between thyroid and blood repertoires was quantified using the Morisita-Horn index. TCRdb passed the public sequencing reads through fastp at Q25 and MiXCR, retaining productive beta sequences. Rows with a matching CDR3 protein are joined into one entry that keeps the most common DNA and genes. The authors' filters were not applied to this entry. The sample contains roughly 700,000 distinct CDR3 sequences, about 35% of them found a single time. The top ten clones comprise 30% to 40% of the sample.

Stable Graves' hyperthyroidism was defined as the absence of progression to ophthalmopathy over 18 months of follow-up. Hyperthyroidism patients were aged 18 to 65 years and newly diagnosed, with disease duration of less than 2 months. The study excluded patients with uncontrolled infections, other autoimmune diseases, pregnancy or lactation. Diagnoses were established on the basis of clinical symptoms, serum thyroxine and TRAb, thyroid ultrasound, and orbital computed tomography. PBMCs were separated from approximately 10 ml of fresh peripheral blood using Ficoll-Paque density gradient centrifugation. Total RNA was extracted with Trizol reagent, and quality was checked on an Agilent 2100 Bioanalyzer. Trimming takes 3 bases from V and 7 bases from J, and the germline ends sit 7 bases apart. Inclusive of the bounding cysteine and phenylalanine, the CDR3 is 12 residues long. The kept DNA is CDR3 alone, 36 bases in frame from the first base. The germline V gene sets CDR1 to SGDLS and CDR2 to YYNGEE.

The sample consisted of blood. The sequence derives from a woman aged 40 to 50 with Graves' hyperthyroidism. This chain is built from TRBV9 and TRBJ2-2; no confident D gene assignment can be made. The CDR3 amino acid sequence is: CASSDKGGELFF. The DNA sequence is as follows: TGTGCCAGCAGCGACAAAGGCGGGGAGCTGTTTTTT.